The 11 T cell receptor beta chains below come from one sample, sequenced in a study of spatial heterogeneity in lung cancer. TCRdb passed the 5' RACE reads through MiXCR, listing each CDR3 protein once. The sample lists roughly 60,000 distinct CDR3 sequences, approximately 8.9% seen once, with roughly 16% in the top ten. Regarding time point: sample taken at primary tumor resection. No cells were sorted before sequencing. The whole RNA sequenced was extracted from tumor, nontumor lung or frozen PBMC. The sample in question was PBMCs, obtained at surgery. The receptors come from a female donor with early-stage non-small cell lung cancer.

This clonotype was observed many times. This chain connects TRBV24-1 to TRBJ1-1; D remains ambiguous. V was pared by 7 bases and J by 4 bases, with 12 bases between. CDR3 size: 13 residues. The germline V gene encodes CDR1 KGHDR and CDR2 SFDVKD. The CDR3 bases are TGTGCCACCAGGCCGGGGTGGAGCACTGAAGCTTTCTTT. This sequence encodes CATRPGWSTEAFF.

There are a few counts of this clonotype. The CDR3: CASSLDGRGSTDTQYF. The CDR3 coding sequence is TGCGCCAGCAGCTTGGACGGGAGAGGGAGCACAGATACGCAGTATTTT. The chain joins TRBV5-1 to TRBJ2-3, with D perhaps matching TRBD2 (6 bases). There are 16 residues in the CDR3. V gave up 0 bases and J gave up 0 bases, with 11 bases separating them. Germline CDR1 reads SGHRS; CDR2 reads YFSETQ.

CDR3 in DNA: TGTGCCAGCACCGAAGTGAAGGACTCTGGGGCCAACGTCCTGACTTTC. Its protein is CASTEVKDSGANVLTF. The rearrangement uses TRBV7-9 and TRBJ2-6; D is unresolved. Germline CDR1 is SEHNR and CDR2 is FQNEAQ (reference sequence). Trimming cost V 7 bases and J 0 bases, with 13 bases left between them. This CDR3 has 16 residues.

This clonotype was picked up many times. The chain carries TRBV5-1 and TRBJ2-3; weak D call: TRBD2 (5 bases). This CDR3 is built from 15 residues. The germline CDR1 and CDR2 sequences are SGHRS and YFSETQ. Trimming took 2 bases from V and 0 from J, leaving 10 bases between them. This CDR3 is CASSFRGTSTDTQYF. Here the CDR3 DNA reads TGCGCCAGCAGCTTTCGGGGAACTAGCACAGATACGCAGTATTTT.

Ten or more counts support this clonotype. The V and J genes are TRBV20-1 and TRBJ1-6; possibly TRBD1 for D (5 bases). Germline-derived CDR1 and CDR2 are DFQATT and SNEGSKA (reference sequence). This CDR3 is 14 amino acids long. The ends were cut back, 6 bases at V and 7 bases at J, with 16 bases in the middle. The CDR3 coding sequence is TGCAGTGCCGCTCAGGAGGGGAGCAATTCACCCCTCCACTTT. Translation gives CSAAQEGSNSPLHF.

This clonotype was detected ten times or more. The V gene is TRBV6-1, the J gene TRBJ1-4; D gene ambiguous. The CDR3 extends over 14 amino acids. V lost 8 bases and J 8 bases, leaving 18 bases between the germline ends. Germline CDR1 MNHNS, CDR2 SASEGT. CDR3 sequence (DNA): TGTGCCAGCCACCCCCCGCCCGGGAAGGAAAAACTGTTTTTT. This encodes CASHPPPGKEKLFF.

The rearrangement joins TRBV19 to TRBJ2-7, with TRBD1 identical over 9 bases. With 0 bases clipped from V and 5 bases from J, the junction kept 5 bases outside the gene matches. Germline-derived CDR1 and CDR2 are LNHDA and SQIVND (reference sequence). The CDR3 is 15 residues long. This CDR3 reads CASSIEDRGCDEQYV. The CDR3 nucleotides read TGTGCCAGTAGTATAGAGGACAGGGGATGTGACGAGCAGTACGTC.

This clonotype has ten or more counts. The CDR3: CASSFGDSYNEQFF. CDR3 coding DNA: TGTGCCAGCAGTTTTGGGGACTCCTACAATGAGCAGTTCTTC. This rearrangement joins TRBV28 to TRBJ2-1; D is unresolved. Trimming took 3 bases from V and 0 from J, leaving 6 bases between them. The CDR3 is made up of 14 amino acids. Germline CDR1 reads MDHEN; CDR2 reads SYDVKM.

The chain recombines TRBV4-2 with TRBJ2-1, with 9 bases lining up with TRBD2. V shed 0 bases, J shed 2 bases, and the junction held 2 bases outside the gene matches. CDR3 length: 16 amino acids. The germline V gene has CDR1 LGHNA and CDR2 YNFKEQ. Written as DNA, the CDR3 is TGTGCCAGCAGCCAAGAGGGGACTAGCACCTACAATGAGCAGTTCTTC. Encoded protein: CASSQEGTSTYNEQFF.

There are many counts of this clonotype. This chain connects TRBV7-3 to TRBJ2-1; 7 nucleotides agree with TRBD2. Looked up from germline, CDR1 is SGHTA and CDR2 is FQGTGA. The CDR3 spans 15 residues. Trimming took 0 bases from V and 5 from J; bases not matched to a gene: 4. CDR3 nucleotides: TGTGCCAGCAGCTTAACGGGAAGCGGGAACAATGAGCAGTTCTTC. Protein sequence: CASSLTGSGNNEQFF.

The sample holds many counts of this clonotype. The V and J genes are TRBV28 and TRBJ1-1, with D perhaps TRBD1 (6 bases). The germline V gene has CDR1 MDHEN and CDR2 SYDVKM. Deletions cut 5 bases from V and 10 bases from J, with 23 bases between. This CDR3 spans 15 amino acids. CDR3: CASSTPSGGPGGAFF. For the CDR3, the DNA is TGTGCCAGCAGTACCCCCTCGGGGGGGCCGGGTGGAGCTTTCTTT.